A selection of T cell receptor beta chains follows, all from one sample in a study of T cell changes during pregnancy in multiple sclerosis. Clones were sequenced by immunoSEQ multiplex PCR, and TCRdb holds only the in-frame ones, with some missing. The sample shows some 40,000 clones, roughly 90% of them seen only once. The material was CD8+ T cells from peripheral blood mononuclear cells, obtained in the first trimester of pregnancy. Receptor source: a female donor with multiple sclerosis, enrolled in a pregnancy study. Each CDR3 is given with its conserved first and last residue. The D gene is left open where the match is weak. Clone size appears in some rows only: once, few, many, or a class for an expanded clone.

j_call: TRBJ2-2
v_call: TRBV11-2
clone_size: .
d_call: TRBD1
cdr3_nt: TGTGCCAGCAGCCTAGGGACAGCCGGGGAGCTGTTTTTT
cdr3_aa: CASSLGTAGELFF

j_call: TRBJ1-1
v_call: TRBV6-1
clone_size: .
d_call: TRBD1
cdr3_nt: TGTGCCAGCAGTGGCTGGGACAGCCGAGTTGAAGCTTTCTTT
cdr3_aa: CASSGWDSRVEAFF

j_call: TRBJ2-7
v_call: TRBV5-1
clone_size: .
d_call: TRBD1
cdr3_nt: TGCGCCAGCAGCTCGTCACAGGGGGCTGCCTACGAGCAGTACTTC
cdr3_aa: CASSSSQGAAYEQYF

j_call: TRBJ1-2
v_call: TRBV4-3
clone_size: .
d_call: .
cdr3_nt: TGCGCCAGCAGCCAACCCGGGATGGGCTATGGCTACACCTTC
cdr3_aa: CASSQPGMGYGYTF

j_call: TRBJ1-1
v_call: TRBV5-6
clone_size: .
d_call: TRBD1
cdr3_nt: TGTGCCAGCAGCTACGGACAGGGGGGAATGAACACTGAAGCTTTCTTT
cdr3_aa: CASSYGQGGMNTEAFF

j_call: TRBJ1-1
v_call: TRBV29-1
clone_size: .
d_call: .
cdr3_nt: TGCAGCGTTGAAGTACAGCTTGAAGCTTTCTTT
cdr3_aa: CSVEVQLEAFF

j_call: TRBJ2-7
v_call: TRBV5-6
clone_size: .
d_call: .
cdr3_nt: TGTGCCAGCAGCGGTTCAGGGGCCCTAGGTTCCTACGAGCAGTACTTC
cdr3_aa: CASSGSGALGSYEQYF

j_call: TRBJ2-3
v_call: TRBV2
clone_size: .
d_call: .
cdr3_nt: TGTGCCAATAGCAGGGTAGCACGAGATACGCAGTATTTT
cdr3_aa: CANSRVARDTQYF

j_call: TRBJ2-7
v_call: TRBV29-1
clone_size: .
d_call: .
cdr3_nt: TGCAGCTTTTCCGGACAGACCTACGAGCAGTACTTC
cdr3_aa: CSFSGQTYEQYF

j_call: TRBJ2-2
v_call: TRBV10-3
clone_size: .
d_call: .
cdr3_nt: TGTGCCATCAGTGTAGAAACCGGGGAGCTGTTTTTT
cdr3_aa: CAISVETGELFF

j_call: TRBJ1-3
v_call: TRBV4-1
clone_size: .
d_call: .
cdr3_nt: TGCGCCAGCAGCCAAGACGGGAAAGGGGGACAAGGAAACACCATATATTTT
cdr3_aa: CASSQDGKGGQGNTIYF

j_call: TRBJ1-1
v_call: TRBV4-1
clone_size: .
d_call: .
cdr3_nt: TGCGCCAGCAGCCACCCGGCCGGGGAGAACACTGAAGCTTTCTTT
cdr3_aa: CASSHPAGENTEAFF

j_call: TRBJ2-7
v_call: TRBV6-6
clone_size: many
d_call: .
cdr3_nt: TGTGCCAGCAGTTACGGGACAAACTCCTACGAGCAGTACTTC
cdr3_aa: CASSYGTNSYEQYF

j_call: TRBJ1-2
v_call: TRBV30
clone_size: .
d_call: TRBD1
cdr3_nt: TGTGCCTGGTGGGACAGCTATGGCTACACCTTC
cdr3_aa: CAWWDSYGYTF

j_call: TRBJ2-3
v_call: TRBV27
clone_size: .
d_call: .
cdr3_nt: TGTGCCAGCAGTTTGTCCATGGGCGACACAGATACGCAGTATTTT
cdr3_aa: CASSLSMGDTDTQYF

j_call: TRBJ1-3
v_call: TRBV5-6
clone_size: .
d_call: .
cdr3_nt: TGTGCCACCCATAAAGAGGGAAATTCTGGAAACACCATATATTTT
cdr3_aa: CATHKEGNSGNTIYF

j_call: TRBJ2-5
v_call: TRBV4-1
clone_size: .
d_call: TRBD2
cdr3_nt: TGCGCCAGCAGCCAAGTACAAGAAAAGCGGGGGGGCCACGAGACCCAGTACTTC
cdr3_aa: CASSQVQEKRGGHETQYF

j_call: TRBJ1-3
v_call: TRBV5-6
clone_size: .
d_call: .
cdr3_nt: TGTGCCAGCAGCTTGGCGGAGCCGTCTGGAAACACCATATATTTT
cdr3_aa: CASSLAEPSGNTIYF

j_call: TRBJ2-1
v_call: TRBV6-6
clone_size: .
d_call: TRBD2
cdr3_nt: TGTGCCAGCAGGGGTATAGCGGGGGGAGACTACAATGAGCAGTTCTTC
cdr3_aa: CASRGIAGGDYNEQFF

j_call: TRBJ2-1
v_call: TRBV5-1
clone_size: .
d_call: TRBD2
cdr3_nt: TGCGCCAGCAGCGGCCTAGCGGGGGGATCGGGTGAGCAGTTCTTC
cdr3_aa: CASSGLAGGSGEQFF

j_call: TRBJ2-3
v_call: TRBV4-2
clone_size: .
d_call: TRBD2
cdr3_nt: TGTGCCAGCAGCCCAGGCGGGGGGGCCATTTCAGATACGCAGTATTTT
cdr3_aa: CASSPGGGAISDTQYF

j_call: TRBJ1-2
v_call: TRBV7-6
clone_size: .
d_call: TRBD1
cdr3_nt: TGTGCCAGCAGCTCTCCCGGGACAGCTAACTATGGCTACACCTTC
cdr3_aa: CASSSPGTANYGYTF

j_call: TRBJ2-7
v_call: TRBV19
clone_size: .
d_call: TRBD1
cdr3_nt: TGTGCCAGTAGTATAGCCGGACAGGGTGCCTACGAGCAGTACTTC
cdr3_aa: CASSIAGQGAYEQYF

j_call: TRBJ1-2
v_call: TRBV5-1
clone_size: once
d_call: TRBD1
cdr3_nt: TGCGCCAGCAGCTGGGCAGGGGGCGATGGCTACACCTTC
cdr3_aa: CASSWAGGDGYTF

j_call: TRBJ2-7
v_call: TRBV4-3
clone_size: .
d_call: TRBD2
cdr3_nt: TGCGCCAGCAGCCAAGATAATTCACTAGCGGGGTACGAGCAGTACTTC
cdr3_aa: CASSQDNSLAGYEQYF

j_call: TRBJ2-1
v_call: TRBV7-2
clone_size: .
d_call: .
cdr3_nt: TGTGCCAGCAACTACCGGGGTAGCTCCTACAATGAGCAGTTCTTC
cdr3_aa: CASNYRGSSYNEQFF

j_call: TRBJ2-1
v_call: TRBV5-4
clone_size: .
d_call: TRBD2
cdr3_nt: TGTGCCAGCAGGCCCCCGAGACTAGCGGGGGGCGACAATGAGCAGTTCTTC
cdr3_aa: CASRPPRLAGGDNEQFF

j_call: TRBJ2-2
v_call: TRBV6-4
clone_size: .
d_call: TRBD2
cdr3_nt: TGTGCCAGCAGTCCCTGGACTAGCGGGAACACCGGGGAGCTGTTTTTT
cdr3_aa: CASSPWTSGNTGELFF

j_call: TRBJ2-2
v_call: TRBV7-9
clone_size: .
d_call: TRBD2
cdr3_nt: TGTGCCAGCAGCTCCCTTAGCGGGGGGCCTAACACCGGGGAGCTGTTTTTT
cdr3_aa: CASSSLSGGPNTGELFF

j_call: TRBJ1-6
v_call: TRBV9
clone_size: few
d_call: TRBD1
cdr3_nt: TGTGCCAGTACACATGGACAGGGGCCATGGTATGATTCACCCCTCCACTTT
cdr3_aa: CASTHGQGPWYDSPLHF

j_call: TRBJ2-1
v_call: TRBV30
clone_size: .
d_call: .
cdr3_nt: TGTGCCTGGAAGGAGGGTAGGGGCTCCTACAATGAGCAGTTCTTC
cdr3_aa: CAWKEGRGSYNEQFF